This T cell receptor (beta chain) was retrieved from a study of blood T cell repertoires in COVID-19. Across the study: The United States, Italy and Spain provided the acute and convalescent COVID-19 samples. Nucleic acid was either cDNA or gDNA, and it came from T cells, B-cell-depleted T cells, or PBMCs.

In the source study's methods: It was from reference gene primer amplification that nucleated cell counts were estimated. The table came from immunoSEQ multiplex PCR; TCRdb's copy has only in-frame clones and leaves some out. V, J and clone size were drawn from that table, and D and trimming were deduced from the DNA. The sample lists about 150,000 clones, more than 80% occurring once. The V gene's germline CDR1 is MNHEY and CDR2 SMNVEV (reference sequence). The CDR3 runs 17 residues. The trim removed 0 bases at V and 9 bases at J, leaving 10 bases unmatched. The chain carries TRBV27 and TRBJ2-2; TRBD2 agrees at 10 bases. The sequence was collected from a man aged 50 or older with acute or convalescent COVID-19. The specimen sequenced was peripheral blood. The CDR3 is CASSLSNPSGSGWELFF. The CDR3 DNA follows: TGTGCCAGCAGTTTATCAAATCCTAGCGGGAGTGGTTGGGAGCTGTTTTTT.